The 23 T cell receptor beta chains listed next were all sequenced from one sample in a study of blood T cell repertoires in COVID-19. Method: immunoSEQ multiplex PCR; TCRdb's copy keeps in-frame clones and lacks some. The table has 200,000 or so clones, 81% seen once. The sequenced sample was peripheral blood. These receptors were obtained from a woman over 75 with COVID-19, enrolled during active disease.

The CDR3 nucleotides are TGTGCCAGCGGTTACCCTAGCGGGAGGAATGAGCAGTTCTTC. This sequence encodes CASGYPSGRNEQFF. This sequence joins TRBV3-1 (or the pseudogene TRBV3-2) and TRBJ2-1, with 11 bases aligning to TRBD2. The CDR3 consists of 14 residues. The junction had 7 bases not matched to a gene; V was cut back by 8 bases and J by 7 bases. Germline V lookup: CDR1 LGHDT, CDR2 YNNKEL (reference sequence).

The chain combines TRBV7-8 with TRBJ2-3, with D possibly being TRBD2 (6 bases). Germline V gives CDR1 SGHVS, CDR2 FQNEAQ. The V gene lost 5 bases and the J gene lost 7 bases, with 10 bases spanning the gap. The CDR3 totals 12 residues. CDR3 amino acids: CASSRGGNTQYF. The CDR3 DNA reads TGTGCCAGCAGCCGCGGAGGGAATACGCAGTATTTT.

The chain combines TRBV2 with TRBJ2-5, with D maybe TRBD2 (5 bases). The germline V and J ends were trimmed by 10 bases and 1 base, with 16 bases remaining between them. This CDR3 spans 14 amino acids. Germline V gives CDR1 SNHLY, CDR2 FYNNEI. CDR3 sequence: CAIFRDGIQETQYF. The CDR3 DNA reads as TGTGCCATTTTCCGAGACGGGATCCAAGAGACCCAGTACTTC. Filled out from reference TRBV2 and TRBJ2-5, the complete variable domain reads EPEVTQTPSHQVTQMGQEVILRCVPISNHLYFYWYRQILGQKVEFLVSFYNNEISEKSEIFDDQFSVERPDGSNFTLKIRSTKLEDSAMYFCAIFRDGIQETQYFGPGTRLLVL.

J is TRBJ1-1 and V is TRBV6-2 or TRBV6-3, with TRBD1 as a possible D gene (5 bases). The V gene's germline CDR1 is MNHEY and CDR2 SVGEGT. V was shortened by 2 bases and J by 0 bases, with 13 bases between the two germline ends. The CDR3 has 16 residues. CDR3 in DNA: TGTGCCAGCAGTTACCGGACGCGGGGGGTGAACACTGAAGCTTTCTTT. Translating it yields CASSYRTRGVNTEAFF.

The CDR3 protein is CASSLTVNQPQHF. The CDR3 bases are TGTGCCAGCAGCTTGACAGTTAATCAGCCCCAGCATTTT. The chain carries TRBV7-2 and TRBJ1-5, with D possibly matching TRBD1 (5 bases). The germline gives CDR1 SGHTA, CDR2 FQGNSA. The CDR3 length is 13 residues. Trimming cost V 3 bases and J 4 bases, with 7 bases left between them.

This clone was counted a single time. The CDR3 DNA follows: TGCGCCAGCAGCCAAGGCCAGGGGGAGACGGAAGCTTTCTTT. As protein: CASSQGQGETEAFF. The chain links TRBV4-1 to TRBJ1-1; 7 positions match TRBD1. J lost 8 bases, V lost 1 base, and 7 bases had no gene match. CDR1 and CDR2 from the germline V gene are MGHRA and YSYEKL. This CDR3 is 14 amino acids long.

This chain joins TRBV28 and TRBJ1-5; D may be TRBD1 (5 bases). This CDR3 comprises 16 residues. Deletions cut 3 bases from V and 1 base from J, with 13 bases between. Germline values: CDR1 MDHEN, CDR2 SYDVKM. This CDR3 reads CASSFSRGVSNQPQHF. The DNA for the CDR3 is TGTGCCAGCAGTTTCTCCCGGGGGGTGAGCAATCAGCCCCAGCATTTT.

The chain is built from TRBV7-9 and TRBJ2-2; TRBD1 matches at 9 bases. The CDR3 sequence is 16 residues long. Germline V gene sequence: CDR1 SEHNR, CDR2 FQNEAQ (reference sequence). V shed 6 bases and J 0 bases; nucleotides not matched to a gene: 5. CDR3 sequence: CASRPGTGTNTGELFF. In DNA form, the CDR3 reads TGTGCCAGCAGGCCGGGGACAGGGACGAACACCGGGGAGCTGTTTTTT.

The gene calls are TRBV28 and TRBJ2-7, with D perhaps matching TRBD2 (6 bases). Deletions cut 7 bases from V and 3 bases from J, with 16 bases between. This CDR3 region has 14 residues. Germline V lookup: CDR1 MDHEN, CDR2 SYDVKM. The CDR3, as DNA: TGTGCCAGCACCTTGGGGGGACTTCGCTACGAGCAGTACTTC. Amino acid sequence: CASTLGGLRYEQYF.

The V gene is TRBV4-2, the J gene TRBJ2-7; D possibly corresponds to TRBD2 (6 bases). Germline CDR1 is LGHNA and CDR2 is YNFKEQ. V was shortened by 4 bases and J by 3 bases, with 16 bases between the two germline ends. This CDR3 region has 15 residues. Written as DNA, the CDR3 is TGTGCCAGCAGCCCCCTCCCTAGCGACCGCTACGAGCAGTACTTC. It translates to CASSPLPSDRYEQYF.

The CDR3 DNA reads as TGTGCCAGCAGCCACGCCGCAGCGGGGGCGACGGAGCAGTACTTC. This sequence encodes CASSHAAAGATEQYF. The rearrangement uses TRBV3-1 (or the pseudogene TRBV3-2) and TRBJ2-7, with 8 bases identical to TRBD2. CDR3 size: 15 residues. V gave up 3 bases and J gave up 7 bases; unmatched junction bases: 11. CDR1 LGHDT and CDR2 YNNKEL come from the germline V gene (reference sequence).

This chain uses TRBV5-6 with TRBJ2-7; 9 bases agree with TRBD1. The CDR3 sequence is 16 residues long. The V segment lost 3 bases and the J segment 7 bases; nucleotides outside the gene matches: 14. CDR1 and CDR2 from the germline V gene are SGHDT and YYEEEE. CDR3 residues: CASSSYPRTGDSEQYF. In nucleotides, the CDR3 is TGTGCCAGCAGCTCATACCCAAGGACAGGGGACTCGGAGCAGTACTTC. The full variable domain, completed using reference TRBV5-6 and TRBJ2-7, is DAGVTQSPTHLIKTRGQQVTLRCSPKSGHDTVSWYQQALGQGPQFIFQYYEEEERQRGNFPDRFSGHQFPNYSSELNVNALLLGDSALYLCASSSYPRTGDSEQYFGPGTRLTVT.

The chain links TRBV9 to TRBJ2-7; possible D gene TRBD1, 6 bases. The ends were cut back, 0 bases at V and 6 bases at J, with 19 bases in the middle. This CDR3 has 16 residues. CDR1 and CDR2 from the germline V gene are SGDLS and YYNGEE. CDR3 bases: TGTGCCAGCAGCGTAGCGTTAGGACAGACCGGATCCGAGCAGTACTTC. Protein product: CASSVALGQTGSEQYF.

The genes are TRBV24-1 and TRBJ2-7; 8 bases are shared with TRBD2. Germline assignment: CDR1 KGHDR and CDR2 SFDVKD. The J segment lost 2 bases and the V segment lost 6 bases, leaving 2 bases of the junction unmatched. There are 13 residues in the CDR3. The DNA for the CDR3 is TGTGCCACCAGTCTCGGGGGGGCCTACGAGCAGTACTTC. This codes for CATSLGGAYEQYF.

V usage is TRBV3-1 (or the pseudogene TRBV3-2) and J usage is TRBJ2-6; 9 bases map to TRBD2. Germline loops: CDR1 LGHDT, CDR2 YNNKEL (reference sequence). The CDR3 spans 20 residues. Trimming removed 0 bases from V and 0 bases from J; junction bases left unmatched: 9. CDR3 nucleotides: TGTGCCAGCAGCCAAGAAATATGGGCGGGAGGGGACTCTGGGGCCAACGTCCTGACTTTC. Translation: CASSQEIWAGGDSGANVLTF.

V usage is TRBV2 and J usage is TRBJ2-7; the D gene is possibly TRBD1 (6 bases). The CDR3 is 12 amino acids. Germline V gene sequence: CDR1 SNHLY, CDR2 FYNNEI. The germline V and J ends were trimmed by 10 bases and 2 bases, with 12 bases remaining between them. CDR3: CATGTTTYEQYF. CDR3 nucleotide sequence: TGTGCCACCGGGACAACAACCTACGAGCAGTACTTC.

V usage is TRBV18 and J usage is TRBJ2-3; 9 bases are a match to TRBD2. V shed 3 bases and J 2 bases; nucleotides not matched to a gene: 3. CDR3 length: 15 residues. Per the germline V gene, CDR1 is KGHSH and CDR2 is LQKENI. As DNA, the CDR3 is TGTGCCAGCTCACCTAGCGGGGGCTCCACAGATACGCAGTATTTT. It yields the protein CASSPSGGSTDTQYF.

This clone was counted a few times. The CDR3 nucleotides are TGCAGCGCAGGACAGGGACGGGAAAAACTGTTTTTT. It is translated as CSAGQGREKLFF. J is TRBJ1-4 and V is TRBV29-1; 8 bases are shared with TRBD1. CDR3 length equals 12 residues. The V and J ends lost 7 bases and 8 bases, in that order; junction bases with no gene match: 6. Germline V lookup: CDR1 SQVTM, CDR2 ANQGSEA.

The rearrangement joins TRBV5-1 to TRBJ1-2; 7 bases agree with TRBD1. The trim removed 5 bases at V and 4 bases at J, leaving 8 bases unmatched. Germline CDR1 SGHRS, CDR2 YFSETQ. There are 14 residues in the CDR3. The CDR3 reads CASSSTTGVYGYTF. As DNA, the CDR3 is TGCGCCAGCAGTTCCACAACAGGGGTCTATGGCTACACCTTC.

The chain carries TRBV2 and TRBJ1-1; 9 bases map to TRBD1. The J segment lost 5 bases and the V segment lost 8 bases, leaving 6 bases of the junction unmatched. CDR1 and CDR2 from the germline V gene are SNHLY and FYNNEI. The CDR3 is 13 residues long. CDR3 region: CASGPGQGTEAFF. CDR3 bases: TGTGCCAGCGGGCCGGGACAGGGTACTGAAGCTTTCTTT. Based on the CDR3 plus reference TRBV2 and TRBJ1-1, the full variable domain is EPEVTQTPSHQVTQMGQEVILRCVPISNHLYFYWYRQILGQKVEFLVSFYNNEISEKSEIFDDQFSVERPDGSNFTLKIRSTKLEDSAMYFCASGPGQGTEAFFGQGTRLTVV.

The chain couples TRBV7-2 to TRBJ1-6; weak D call: TRBD1 (6 bases). Germline CDR1 and CDR2: SGHTA and FQGNSA. The ends were cut back, 1 base at V and 7 bases at J, with 8 bases in the middle. The CDR3 sequence is 14 residues long. The CDR3 is CASSLVDRNSPLHF. The CDR3 region has the DNA TGTGCCAGCAGCTTAGTGGACAGAAATTCACCCCTCCACTTT. Using reference TRBV7-2 and TRBJ1-6 for the parts outside the CDR3, the full variable domain is GAGVSQSPSNKVTEKGKDVELRCDPISGHTALYWYRQSLGQGLEFLIYFQGNSAPDKSGLPSDRFSAERTGGSVSTLTIQRTQQEDSAVYLCASSLVDRNSPLHFGNGTRLTVT.

Only one count was recorded for this clone. The rearrangement uses TRBV6-6 and TRBJ2-6; 9 bases agree with TRBD2. Germline values: CDR1 MNHNY, CDR2 SVGAGI (reference sequence). The junction had 4 bases not matched to a gene; V was cut back by 2 bases and J by 8 bases. The CDR3 is 15 residues long. The CDR3 DNA follows: TGTGCCAGCAGTTACGAAAGCGGGGGGCCCAACGTCCTGACTTTC. Protein: CASSYESGGPNVLTF.

The chain recombines TRBV5-1 with TRBJ1-2; D remains unclear. CDR3 size: 18 residues. V lost 0 bases and J lost 3, with 21 bases in between. Germline values: CDR1 SGHRS, CDR2 YFSETQ. The CDR3 DNA is TGCGCCAGCAGCTTGGACGGGAAGAACGCTCGTCGTGACTATGGCTACACCTTC. This sequence encodes CASSLDGKNARRDYGYTF.